A single sample gave rise to the 10 T cell receptor beta chains below, sequenced in a study of response to subunit inactivated influenza vaccine. TCRdb reprocessed the RT-PCR reads with MiXCR, giving one entry per CDR3 protein. The sample includes about 180,000 distinct CDR3 sequences, about 9% of them seen just once. Sequenced here: non-naive T cells sorted from PBMCs, sampled on the day of vaccination. Receptors originate from a man in his forties or fifties who received an inactivated influenza vaccine.

The table lists this clonotype with a count of one. The rearrangement links TRBV7-6 to TRBJ2-5, with a possible D match to TRBD2 (6 bases). Trimming took 6 bases from V and 1 from J, leaving 18 bases between them. This CDR3 is 16 amino acids long. Germline CDR1 SGHVS, CDR2 FNYEAQ. The CDR3 is CASSLSTGVAQETQYF. The CDR3 DNA reads as TGTGCCAGCAGTCTTAGTACGGGGGTGGCCCAAGAGACCCAGTACTTC.

J is TRBJ2-7 and V is TRBV10-3; 10 nucleotides match TRBD1. Trimming removed 6 bases from V and 6 bases from J; junction bases left unmatched: 5. Looked up from germline, CDR1 is ENHRY and CDR2 is SYGVKD. The CDR3 length is 13 residues. The CDR3 DNA reads TGTGCCATCAGGACCGGGACAGGGGTCGAGCAGTACTTC. Its translation is CAIRTGTGVEQYF.

This clonotype showed up just a few times. The chain carries TRBV5-1 and TRBJ2-7; D might be TRBD2 (6 bases). This CDR3 has 14 amino acids. With 3 bases removed from V and 4 bases from J, the gap between germline ends came to 14 bases. Germline V gene lookup returns CDR1 SGHRS and CDR2 YFSETQ. The DNA for the CDR3 is TGCGCCAGCAGCTCGGGAGCGGAAGGTTACGAGCAGTACTTC. Translation gives CASSSGAEGYEQYF.

This clonotype was picked up many times. CDR3 loop: CASSSAAANEKLFF. DNA of the CDR3: TGTGCCAGCAGCTCCGCGGCGGCTAATGAAAAACTGTTTTTT. V is TRBV7-9 and J is TRBJ1-4; D gene unclear. The CDR3 totals 14 residues. V was cut by 4 bases and J by 3 bases, with 9 bases left in between. Germline values: CDR1 SEHNR, CDR2 FQNEAQ (reference sequence).

This clonotype has a handful of counts. The CDR3 nucleotides read TGTGCCAGCAGCCAAGATGAGTACAGATCCCAAGAGACCCAGTACTTC. Translation gives CASSQDEYRSQETQYF. This sequence joins TRBV3-1 and TRBJ2-5; D ambiguous. This CDR3 contains 16 residues. Trimming removed 0 bases at V and 1 base at J, with 12 bases between. CDR1 LGHDT and CDR2 YNNKEL come from the germline V gene (reference sequence).

This clonotype was seen at least ten times. This rearrangement joins TRBV12-3 or TRBV12-4 to TRBJ1-5; weak D call: TRBD1 (6 bases). The CDR3 has 13 residues. The V and J ends lost 6 bases and 1 base respectively, with 7 bases between them. In DNA form, the CDR3 reads TGTGCCAGCAGGGACAGCAGCAATCAGCCCCAGCATTTT. Translation: CASRDSSNQPQHF.

This clonotype was found a few times. The rearrangement joins TRBV10-3 to TRBJ1-1; D unresolved. Trimming took off 2 bases at V and 1 base at J, with 5 bases between the two ends. The CDR3 length is 13 residues. Germline loops: CDR1 ENHRY, CDR2 SYGVKD. CDR3 sequence reads: CAISERENTEAFF. In DNA form, the CDR3 reads TGTGCCATCAGTGAGAGGGAGAACACTGAAGCTTTCTTT.

This clonotype occurred many times. The chain employs TRBV7-2 and TRBJ2-1, with 11 nucleotides matching TRBD2. The CDR3 consists of 15 residues. J gave up 6 bases and V 4 bases, and 5 bases lay outside the gene matches. Germline V CDR1 and CDR2: SGHTA, FQGNSA. The chain's CDR3 is CASSYSGGAFNEQFF. CDR3 DNA sequence: TGTGCCAGCAGCTATAGCGGGGGGGCATTCAATGAGCAGTTCTTC.

The chain employs TRBV27 and TRBJ2-7, with 9 bases identical to TRBD1. Trimming took 5 bases from V and 2 from J; bases not matched to a gene: 10. Germline V gives CDR1 MNHEY, CDR2 SMNVEV (reference sequence). CDR3 length equals 16 residues. The CDR3 loop reads CASSPLRQGGTYEQYF. CDR3 nucleotide sequence: TGTGCCAGCAGTCCACTCCGACAGGGGGGAACCTACGAGCAGTACTTC.

This chain uses TRBV24-1 with TRBJ2-2; D not resolved. Germline CDR1 reads KGHDR; CDR2 reads SFDVKD. The CDR3 spans 15 residues. Trimming took off 7 bases at V and 1 base at J, with 12 bases between the two ends. CDR3 DNA sequence: TGTGCCACCAGAGACCGGGCAGGGAACACCGGGGAGCTGTTTTTT. Translated: CATRDRAGNTGELFF.